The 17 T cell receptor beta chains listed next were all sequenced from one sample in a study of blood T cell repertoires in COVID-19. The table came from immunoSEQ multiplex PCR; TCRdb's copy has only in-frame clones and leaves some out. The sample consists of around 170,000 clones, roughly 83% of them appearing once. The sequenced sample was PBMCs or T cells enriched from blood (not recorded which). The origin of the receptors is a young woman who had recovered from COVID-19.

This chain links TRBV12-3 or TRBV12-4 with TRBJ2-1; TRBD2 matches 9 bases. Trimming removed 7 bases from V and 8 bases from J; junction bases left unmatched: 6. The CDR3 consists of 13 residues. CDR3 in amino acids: CASIGTSSDEQFF. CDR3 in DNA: TGTGCCAGCATCGGGACTAGCTCAGATGAGCAGTTCTTC.

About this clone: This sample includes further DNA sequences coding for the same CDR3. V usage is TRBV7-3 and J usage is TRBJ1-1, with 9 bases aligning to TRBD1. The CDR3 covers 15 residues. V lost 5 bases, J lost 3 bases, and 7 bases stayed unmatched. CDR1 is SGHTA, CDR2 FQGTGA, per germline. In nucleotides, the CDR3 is TGTGCCAGCAGCCTACAGGGGGCCTGGGACACTGAAGCTTTCTTT. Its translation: CASSLQGAWDTEAFF.

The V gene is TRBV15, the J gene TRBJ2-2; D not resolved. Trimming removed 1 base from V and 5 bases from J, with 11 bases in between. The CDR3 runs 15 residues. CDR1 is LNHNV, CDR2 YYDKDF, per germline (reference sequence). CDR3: CATSRAAMRTGELFF. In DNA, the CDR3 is TGTGCCACCAGCAGAGCTGCCATGAGAACCGGGGAGCTGTTTTTT.

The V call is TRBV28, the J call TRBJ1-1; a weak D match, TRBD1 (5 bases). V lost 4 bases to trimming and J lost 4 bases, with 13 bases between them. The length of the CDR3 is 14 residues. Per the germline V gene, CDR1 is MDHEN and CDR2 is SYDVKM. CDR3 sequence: CASSSSGRATEAFF. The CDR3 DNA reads TGTGCCAGCAGTTCCTCGGGCAGGGCCACTGAAGCTTTCTTT.

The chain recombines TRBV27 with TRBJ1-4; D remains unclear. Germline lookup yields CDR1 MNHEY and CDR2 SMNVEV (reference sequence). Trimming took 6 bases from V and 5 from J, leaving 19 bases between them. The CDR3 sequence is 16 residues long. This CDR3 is CASRLLGGFQNEKLFF. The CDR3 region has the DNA TGTGCCAGCAGATTGTTGGGCGGGTTCCAGAATGAAAAACTGTTTTTT.

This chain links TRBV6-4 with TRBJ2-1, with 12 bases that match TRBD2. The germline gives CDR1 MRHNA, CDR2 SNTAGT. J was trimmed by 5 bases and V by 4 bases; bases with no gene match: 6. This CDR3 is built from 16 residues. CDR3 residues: CASSAKLAGGDNEQFF. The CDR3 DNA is TGTGCCAGCAGTGCAAAGCTAGCGGGAGGGGACAATGAGCAGTTCTTC.

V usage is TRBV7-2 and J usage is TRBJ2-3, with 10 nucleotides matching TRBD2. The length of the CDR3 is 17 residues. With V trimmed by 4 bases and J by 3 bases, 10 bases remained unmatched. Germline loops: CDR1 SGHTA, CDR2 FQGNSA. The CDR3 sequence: CASSSGTSVIRTDTQYF. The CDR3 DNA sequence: TGTGCCAGCAGCTCCGGGACTAGCGTCATTAGGACAGATACGCAGTATTTT. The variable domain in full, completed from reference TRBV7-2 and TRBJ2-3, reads GAGVSQSPSNKVTEKGKDVELRCDPISGHTALYWYRQSLGQGLEFLIYFQGNSAPDKSGLPSDRFSAERTGGSVSTLTIQRTQQEDSAVYLCASSSGTSVIRTDTQYFGPGTRLTVL.

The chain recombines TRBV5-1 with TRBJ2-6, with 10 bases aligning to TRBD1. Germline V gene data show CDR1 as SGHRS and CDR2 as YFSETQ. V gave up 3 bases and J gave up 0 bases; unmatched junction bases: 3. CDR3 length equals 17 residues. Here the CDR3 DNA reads TGCGCCAGCAGCTGGGGACAGGGGAGCTCTGGGGCCAACGTCCTGACTTTC. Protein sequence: CASSWGQGSSGANVLTF.

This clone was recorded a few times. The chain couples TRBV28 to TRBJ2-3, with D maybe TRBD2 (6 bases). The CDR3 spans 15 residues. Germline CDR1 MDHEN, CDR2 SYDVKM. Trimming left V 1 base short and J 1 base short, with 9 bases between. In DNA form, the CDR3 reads TGTGCCAGCAGTTTATCGGGAGCAGGCACAGATACGCAGTATTTT. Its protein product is CASSLSGAGTDTQYF.

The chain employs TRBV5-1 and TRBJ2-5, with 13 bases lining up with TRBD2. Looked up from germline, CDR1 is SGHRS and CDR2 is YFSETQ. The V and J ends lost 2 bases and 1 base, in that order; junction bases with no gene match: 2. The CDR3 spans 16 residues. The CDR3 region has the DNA TGCGCCAGCAGCTTAGGACTAGCGGGAGTCCAAGAGACCCAGTACTTC. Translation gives CASSLGLAGVQETQYF.

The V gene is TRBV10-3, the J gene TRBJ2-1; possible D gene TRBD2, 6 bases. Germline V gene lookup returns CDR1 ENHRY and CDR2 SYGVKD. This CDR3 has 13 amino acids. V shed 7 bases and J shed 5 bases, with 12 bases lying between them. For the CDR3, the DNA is TGTGCCATCAATGCGCGGGAAAACAATGAGCAGTTCTTC. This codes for CAINARENNEQFF.

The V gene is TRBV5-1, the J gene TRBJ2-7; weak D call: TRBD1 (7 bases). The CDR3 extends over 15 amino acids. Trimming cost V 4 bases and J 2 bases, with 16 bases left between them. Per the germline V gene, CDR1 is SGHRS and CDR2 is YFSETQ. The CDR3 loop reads CASSDPRGEAYEQYF. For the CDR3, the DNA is TGCGCCAGCAGCGACCCCAGGGGGGAGGCCTACGAGCAGTACTTC.

The DNA of the CDR3 is TGTGCCAGCAGCTTAGGACAGGGAGGCTCCTATAATTCACCCCTCCACTTT. It encodes CASSLGQGGSYNSPLHF. The V call is TRBV5-4, the J call TRBJ1-6; the match to TRBD1 covers 8 bases. CDR3 size: 17 residues. Looked up from germline, CDR1 is SGHNT and CDR2 is YYREEE (reference sequence). V lost 2 bases, J lost 0 bases, and 4 bases stayed unmatched.

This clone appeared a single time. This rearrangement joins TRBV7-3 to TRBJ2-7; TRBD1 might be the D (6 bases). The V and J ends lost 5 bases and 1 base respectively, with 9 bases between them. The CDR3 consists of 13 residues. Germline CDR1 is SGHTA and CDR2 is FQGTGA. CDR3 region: CASSPTGSYEQYF. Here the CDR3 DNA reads TGTGCCAGCAGCCCTACAGGGTCCTACGAGCAGTACTTC.

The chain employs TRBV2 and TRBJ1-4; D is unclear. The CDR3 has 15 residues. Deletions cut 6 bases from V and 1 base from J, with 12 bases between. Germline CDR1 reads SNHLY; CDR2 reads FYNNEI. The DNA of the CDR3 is TGTGCCAGCAGCGCCCCCCCGGGAACTAATGAAAAACTGTTTTTT. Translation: CASSAPPGTNEKLFF.

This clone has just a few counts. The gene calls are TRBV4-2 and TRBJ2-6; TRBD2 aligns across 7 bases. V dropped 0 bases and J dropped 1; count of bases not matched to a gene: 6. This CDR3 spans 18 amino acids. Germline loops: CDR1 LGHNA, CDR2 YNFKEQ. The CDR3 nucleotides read TGTGCCAGCAGCCAAGACCTTCGGGGGGTTTCTGGGGCCAACGTCCTGACTTTC. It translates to CASSQDLRGVSGANVLTF.

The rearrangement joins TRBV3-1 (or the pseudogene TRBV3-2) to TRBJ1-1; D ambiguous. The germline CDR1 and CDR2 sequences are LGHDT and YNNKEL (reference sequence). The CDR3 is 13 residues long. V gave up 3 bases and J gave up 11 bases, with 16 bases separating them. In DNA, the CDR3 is TGTGCCAGCAGCCATGCCCAAAGCGGATCGGCTTTCTTT. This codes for CASSHAQSGSAFF.